This TCR beta chain was identified in a study of control samples from healthy donors and cancer patients. Generated by immunoSEQ multiplex PCR, the TCRdb table keeps only in-frame clones and is missing some. Of approximately 150,000 clones listed, roughly 90% are singletons. This clone has only one observation. CDR3 size: 16 residues. Trimming cost V 4 bases and J 0 bases, with 13 bases left between them. Germline lookup yields CDR1 MDHEN and CDR2 SYDVKM. Material: PBMCs. The rearrangement links TRBV28 to TRBJ1-3; a weak D match, TRBD1 (5 bases). The TCR was taken from a man aged 45-60 years with head and neck cancer. The CDR3 is CASSSPTANSGNTIYF. The CDR3 nucleotides read TGTGCCAGCAGTTCCCCGACAGCAAACTCTGGAAACACCATATATTTT.